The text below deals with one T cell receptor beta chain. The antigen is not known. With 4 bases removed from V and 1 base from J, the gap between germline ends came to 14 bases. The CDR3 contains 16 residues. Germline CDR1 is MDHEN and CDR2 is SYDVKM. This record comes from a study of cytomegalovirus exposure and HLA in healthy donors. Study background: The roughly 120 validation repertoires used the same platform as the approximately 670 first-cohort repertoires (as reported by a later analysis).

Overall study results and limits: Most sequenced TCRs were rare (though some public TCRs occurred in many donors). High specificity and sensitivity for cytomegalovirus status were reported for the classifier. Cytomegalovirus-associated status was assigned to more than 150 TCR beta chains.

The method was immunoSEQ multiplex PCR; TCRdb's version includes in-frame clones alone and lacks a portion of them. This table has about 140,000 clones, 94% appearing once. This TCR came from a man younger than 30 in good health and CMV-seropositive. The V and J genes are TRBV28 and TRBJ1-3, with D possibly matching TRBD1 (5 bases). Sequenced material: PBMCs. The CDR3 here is CASSSSGEGSGNTIYF. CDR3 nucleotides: TGTGCCAGCAGTTCCTCGGGAGAGGGGTCTGGAAACACCATATATTTT.